Below are 10 T cell receptor beta chains sequenced from a single sample in a study of T cell clones after liver transplantation. Only in-frame clones appear in the TCRdb table, and some are missing; sequencing was by immunoSEQ multiplex PCR. The sample lists 45,000 to 60,000 clones; 85% to 90% were seen once. The material was CD8+ T cells from blood, obtained 12 months after liver transplant. The receptors here all came from a human patient who received a liver transplant. Certain T cells may be donor cells from the graft.

This clone showed up just once. This chain links TRBV6-1 with TRBJ2-3; 9 bases fit TRBD1. Trimming took 2 bases from V and 1 from J; bases not matched to a gene: 1. The CDR3 runs to 15 residues. Germline V gene sequence: CDR1 MNHNS, CDR2 SASEGT. In nucleotides, the CDR3 is TGTGCCAGCAGTGAACGGACAGGGGGCACAGATACGCAGTATTTT. Amino acid sequence: CASSERTGGTDTQYF.

In regard to this clone: The same CDR3 arises from other DNA sequences in this sample as well. The chain joins TRBV14 to TRBJ1-1, with unresolved D. The CDR3 runs to 13 residues. Germline CDR1 reads SGHDN; CDR2 reads FVKESK. Between the trimmed V and J ends, which lost 2 bases and 0 bases, there was a span of 4 bases. CDR3 loop: CASSQTVNTEAFF. DNA of the CDR3: TGTGCCAGCAGCCAAACAGTGAACACTGAAGCTTTCTTT.

The chain uses TRBV6-5 and TRBJ1-1; a weak D match, TRBD1 (5 bases). CDR3 length: 14 amino acids. In germline, CDR1 is MNHEY, CDR2 SVGAGI. Trimming pared 5 bases from V and 5 bases from J, leaving 15 bases between. The CDR3, as DNA: TGTGCCAGCAGTCTCCGGGGGGGAACGACTGAAGCTTTCTTT. Its protein is CASSLRGGTTEAFF.

CDR3: CASSLSGGAYEQYF. The CDR3 DNA reads as TGTGCCAGCAGCTTAAGCGGCGGAGCCTACGAGCAGTACTTC. The chain is built from TRBV7-8 and TRBJ2-7, with D perhaps TRBD2 (5 bases). The germline V gene encodes CDR1 SGHVS and CDR2 FQNEAQ. Trimming took off 2 bases at V and 2 bases at J, with 10 bases between the two ends. This CDR3 has 14 residues. Supplemented by reference TRBV7-8 and TRBJ2-7, the full variable domain reads GAGVSQSPRYKVAKRGQDVALRCDPISGHVSLFWYQQALGQGPEFLTYFQNEAQLDKSGLPSDRFFAERPEGSVSTLKIQRTQQEDSAVYLCASSLSGGAYEQYFGPGTRLTVT.

The rearrangement joins TRBV14 to TRBJ2-1; the D is unclear. Germline-derived CDR1 and CDR2 are SGHDN and FVKESK. Trimming removed 1 base at V and 4 bases at J, with 11 bases between. The CDR3 spans 15 residues. The CDR3 loop reads CASSQGRFPYNEQFF. DNA for the CDR3: TGTGCCAGCAGCCAAGGACGGTTCCCTTACAATGAGCAGTTCTTC. Looking up the rest from reference TRBV14 and TRBJ2-1 gives the full variable domain: EAGVTQFPSHSVIEKGQTVTLRCDPISGHDNLYWYRRVMGKEIKFLLHFVKESKQDESGMPNNRFLAERTGGTYSTLKVQPAELEDSGVYFCASSQGRFPYNEQFFGPGTRLTVL.

This chain links TRBV28 with TRBJ2-7, with a possible D match to TRBD1 (6 bases). The CDR3 is 13 residues long. Deletions cut 3 bases from V and 4 bases from J, with 10 bases between. Germline V gives CDR1 MDHEN, CDR2 SYDVKM. The CDR3, as DNA: TGTGCCAGCAGTTTGGACAGTCATTACGAGCAGTACTTC. As protein: CASSLDSHYEQYF.

On this clone itself: One junction end does not reproduce the germline sequence, and a read error may be involved. The chain combines TRBV7-7 with TRBJ2-3; D is undetermined. Germline V gene sequence: CDR1 SSHAT, CDR2 FNYEAQ (reference sequence). The CDR3 extends over 13 amino acids. The CDR3 DNA follows: TGTGCTAGCAGCCGGCCCCCCCCAGATACGCAGTATTTT. It translates to CASSRPPPDTQYF. The full variable domain, with the rest looked up from reference TRBV7-7 and TRBJ2-3, is GAGVSQSPRYKVTKRGQDVTLRCDPISSHATLYWYQQALGQGPEFLTYFNYEAQPDKSGLPSDRFSAERPEGSISTLTIQRTEQRDSAMYRCASSRPPPDTQYFGPGTRLTVL.

The sample holds one count of this clone. This sequence joins TRBV9 and TRBJ2-4; no definite D call. Germline values: CDR1 SGDLS, CDR2 YYNGEE. The CDR3 runs 14 residues. The ends were cut back, 0 bases at V and 7 bases at J, with 11 bases in the middle. The DNA of the CDR3 is TGTGCCAGCAGCGTAGATGGCTCAATGAACATTCAGTACTTC. Its translation is CASSVDGSMNIQYF.

This chain links TRBV4-2 with TRBJ2-5; D possibly corresponds to TRBD2 (6 bases). The V gene lost 0 bases and the J gene lost 5 bases, with 10 bases spanning the gap. The germline V gene encodes CDR1 LGHNA and CDR2 YNFKEQ. The CDR3 length is 14 residues. The CDR3 is CASSQEEGWETQYF. The DNA of the CDR3 is TGTGCCAGCAGCCAAGAGGAGGGTTGGGAGACCCAGTACTTC.

Only one count was recorded for this clone. The chain employs TRBV7-9 and TRBJ2-7, with 7 bases identical to TRBD1. The CDR3 length is 16 residues. Losses at the gene ends were 0 bases for V and 6 bases for J; bases not matched to a gene: 11. Germline values: CDR1 SEHNR, CDR2 FQNEAQ (reference sequence). The CDR3 region is CASSLATTGPSGEQYF. CDR3 DNA: TGTGCCAGCAGCTTAGCTACGACAGGGCCCTCGGGCGAGCAGTACTTC.